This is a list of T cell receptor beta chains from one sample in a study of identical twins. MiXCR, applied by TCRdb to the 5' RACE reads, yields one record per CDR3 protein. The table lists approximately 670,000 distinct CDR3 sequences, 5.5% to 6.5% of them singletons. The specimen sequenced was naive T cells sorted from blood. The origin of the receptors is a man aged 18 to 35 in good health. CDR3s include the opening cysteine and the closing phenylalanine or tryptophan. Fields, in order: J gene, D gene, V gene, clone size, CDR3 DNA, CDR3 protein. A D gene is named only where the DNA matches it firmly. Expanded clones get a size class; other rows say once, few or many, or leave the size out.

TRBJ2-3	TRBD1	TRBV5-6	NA	TGTGCCAGCAGCCTCATCTCAGGGGGCGCGACAGATACGCAGTATTTT	CASSLISGGATDTQYF
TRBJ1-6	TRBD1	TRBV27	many	TGTGCCAGCAGCTACAGGGGGACCTATTCACCCCTCCACTTT	CASSYRGTYSPLHF
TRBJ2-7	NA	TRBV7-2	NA	TGTGCCAGCAGCGCCCCCCTGCGGTTCTACTACGAGCAGTACTTC	CASSAPLRFYYEQYF
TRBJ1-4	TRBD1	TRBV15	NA	TGTGCCACCAGCTTTTCCCTTCTGACAGGGGTGGCTGAAAAACTGTTTTTT	CATSFSLLTGVAEKLFF
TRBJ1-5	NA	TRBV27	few	TGTGCCAGCAGTCTGTCAGTCTATAGCAATCAGCCCCAGCATTTT	CASSLSVYSNQPQHF
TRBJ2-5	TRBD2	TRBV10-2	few	TGCGCCAGCGGGGGACTAGCAGGGAGGGAGACCCAGTACTTC	CASGGLAGRETQYF
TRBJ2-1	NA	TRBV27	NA	TGTGCCAGCAGTGCGGCTGGGTACAATGAGCAGTTCTTC	CASSAAGYNEQFF
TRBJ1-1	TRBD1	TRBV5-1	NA	TGCGCCAGCAGCATTGGACAGGGGGACACTGAAGCTTTCTTT	CASSIGQGDTEAFF
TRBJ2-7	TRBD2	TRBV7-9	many	TGTGCCAGCAGTCCCCGTTCCGGGACTAGCGGTTACGAGCAGTACTTC	CASSPRSGTSGYEQYF
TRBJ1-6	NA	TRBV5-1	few	TGCGCCAGCAGCGCTAGGACGGTCGGGCCTTATAATTCACCCCTCCACTTT	CASSARTVGPYNSPLHF
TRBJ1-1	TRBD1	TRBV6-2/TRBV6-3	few	TGTGCCAGCAGTTATCCCCGGGACAGGGAGAGGGCTGAAGCTTTCTTT	CASSYPRDRERAEAFF
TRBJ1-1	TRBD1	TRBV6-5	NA	TGTGCCACCGAGGACAGGGCCACTGAAGCTTTCTTT	CATEDRATEAFF
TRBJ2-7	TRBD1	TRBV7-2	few	TGTGCCAGCAGCTTAGACGGGACAGGGTTCTACGAGCAGTACTTC	CASSLDGTGFYEQYF
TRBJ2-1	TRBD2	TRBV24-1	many	TGTGCCACCAGTGGGTGGTCTAGCGGGTACAATGAGCAGTTCTTC	CATSGWSSGYNEQFF
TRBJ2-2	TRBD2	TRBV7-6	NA	TGTGCCAGCAGACTAGCGGGAGGGCTCGGCACCGGGGAGCTGTTTTTT	CASRLAGGLGTGELFF
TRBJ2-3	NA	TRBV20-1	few	TGCAGTGCTAGAGATATAGCAGATACGCAGTATTTT	CSARDIADTQYF
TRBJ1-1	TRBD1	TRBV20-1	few	TGCAGTGCCCGGGGGGACAGGGGGCGGGCTGAAGCTTTCTTT	CSARGDRGRAEAFF
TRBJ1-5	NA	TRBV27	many	TGTGCCAGCAAAGGGTATGGTAGCAATCAGCCCCAGCATTTT	CASKGYGSNQPQHF
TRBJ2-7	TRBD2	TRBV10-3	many	TGTGCCAGTTCTAGCGGGAGGGCCTACGAGCAGTACTTC	CASSSGRAYEQYF
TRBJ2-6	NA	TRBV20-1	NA	TGCAGTGCTCCCCGGACCTCTGGGGCCAACGTCCTGACTTTC	CSAPRTSGANVLTF
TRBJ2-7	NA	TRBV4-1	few	TGCGCCAGCAAACAAACAGGTCAAAGCTACGAGCAGTACTTC	CASKQTGQSYEQYF
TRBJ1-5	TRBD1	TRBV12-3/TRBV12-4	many	TGTGCCAGCAGCGACAGGGTTTTGAGCAATCAGCCCCAGCATTTT	CASSDRVLSNQPQHF
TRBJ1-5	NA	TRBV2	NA	TGTGCCGAGGGGTCAATGGTTTGGTATCAGCCCCATCATTTT	CAEGSMVWYQPHHF
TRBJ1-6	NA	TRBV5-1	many	TGTGCCAGCAGTTTAGAAAATTCACCCCTCCACTTT	CASSLENSPLHF
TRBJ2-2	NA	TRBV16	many	TGTGCCAGCAGCGAACTGTCGCATCCCGCCGGGGAGCTGTTTTTT	CASSELSHPAGELFF
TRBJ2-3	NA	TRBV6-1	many	TGTGCCAGCAGTGCCTCAGATACGCAGTATTTT	CASSASDTQYF
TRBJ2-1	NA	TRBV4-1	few	TGCGCCAGCAGCCTGGGACTGAGGAGTGTCTCTGAGCAGTTCTTC	CASSLGLRSVSEQFF
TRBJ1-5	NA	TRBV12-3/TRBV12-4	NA	TGTGCCAGCAGTTTAGCGCTAGCCCAGCCCCAGCATTTT	CASSLALAQPQHF
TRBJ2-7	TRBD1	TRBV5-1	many	TGCGCCAGCAGCCACCGGACAGGGGACTACGAGCAGTACTTC	CASSHRTGDYEQYF
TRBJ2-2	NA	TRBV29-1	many	TGCAGCGTTGTGGTCGCCGGGGAGCTGTTTTTT	CSVVVAGELFF
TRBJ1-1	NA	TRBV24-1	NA	TGTGCCACCAGTGATACCCGGGGGAACACTGAAGCTTTCTTT	CATSDTRGNTEAFF
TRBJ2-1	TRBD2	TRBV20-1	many	TGCAGTGCCGTTAGCGGGACCTCTCCCTACAATGAGCAGTTCTTC	CSAVSGTSPYNEQFF
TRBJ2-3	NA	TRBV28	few	TGTGCCAGCTCTTGGACGGATATCCTTGGCACAGATACGCAGTATTTT	CASSWTDILGTDTQYF
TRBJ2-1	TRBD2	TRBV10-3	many	TGTGCCATCGCGAGCGGGCGGGAGGTCTACAATGAGCAGTTCTTC	CAIASGREVYNEQFF
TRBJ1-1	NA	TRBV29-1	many	TGCAGCGTTGCAAACAGGGCTAGGGACACTGAAGCTTTCTTT	CSVANRARDTEAFF
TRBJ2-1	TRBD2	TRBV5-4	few	TGTGCCAGCAGCTTGGGGTCTAGCGGGAGGGTTGGGGCCTACAATGAGCAGTTCTTC	CASSLGSSGRVGAYNEQFF
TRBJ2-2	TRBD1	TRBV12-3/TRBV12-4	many	TGTGCCAGCAGTCACTTACAGGGGGCAAGGGAGCTGTTTTTT	CASSHLQGARELFF
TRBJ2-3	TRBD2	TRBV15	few	TGTGCCACCAGCAGGTTACTAGCGCGGAGCACAGATACGCAGTATTTT	CATSRLLARSTDTQYF
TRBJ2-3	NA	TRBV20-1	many	TGCAGTGCTAGAGCTGGGACGTATAGCACAGATACGCAGTATTTT	CSARAGTYSTDTQYF
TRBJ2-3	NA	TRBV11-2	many	TGTGCCAGCAGCCCCAACAGCAGGGGTAACACAGATACGCAGTATTTT	CASSPNSRGNTDTQYF
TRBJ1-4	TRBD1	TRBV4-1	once	TGCGCCAGCAGCCAGACGGACAGGCAAACGCGGAACGAAAAACTGTTTTTT	CASSQTDRQTRNEKLFF
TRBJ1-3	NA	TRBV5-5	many	TGTGCCAGCAGCTGGGATTGGGGTAGCTCTGGAAACACCATATATTTT	CASSWDWGSSGNTIYF
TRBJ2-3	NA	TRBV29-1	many	TGCAGCGTTGAAGGGCGGTACACAGATACGCAGTATTTT	CSVEGRYTDTQYF
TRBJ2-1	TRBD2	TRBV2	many	TGTGCCAGCAGTGCCGGGGCTAGCGGATTCGAGCAGTTCTTC	CASSAGASGFEQFF
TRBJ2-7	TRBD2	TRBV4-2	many	TGTGCCAGCAGCCAAGAAGTAGCTAGCGGGTACGAGCAGTACTTC	CASSQEVASGYEQYF
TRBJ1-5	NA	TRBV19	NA	TGTGCCAGTAGTATAGTAGGGAATAGCAATCAGCCCCAGCATTTT	CASSIVGNSNQPQHF
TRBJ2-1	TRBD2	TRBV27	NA	TGTGCCAGCAGTTTAATAGCGGGAGATCGCAATGAGCATTTCTTC	CASSLIAGDRNEHFF
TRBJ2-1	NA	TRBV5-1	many	TGCGCCAGCAGCTTCGAGGGGCGGCAGTTCTTC	CASSFEGRQFF
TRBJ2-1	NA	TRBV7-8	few	TGTGCCAGCAGCTTAGTGATTCGTGGATTCGATGAGCAGTTCTTC	CASSLVIRGFDEQFF
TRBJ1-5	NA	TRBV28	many	TGTGCCAGCAGTTTATCGGTAGCTAGCAATCAGCCCCAGCATTTT	CASSLSVASNQPQHF
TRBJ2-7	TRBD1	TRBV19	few	TGTGCCAGTACGACGGGACAGGGCTACGAGCAGTACTTC	CASTTGQGYEQYF
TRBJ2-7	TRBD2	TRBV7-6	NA	TGTGCCAGCAGCGCAAGGACTAGCGGGAGATCCTACGAGCAGTACTTC	CASSARTSGRSYEQYF
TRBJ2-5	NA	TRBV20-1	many	TGCAGTGCTAGAGGATGGGGTCTGCTAGTTTCAGGACGGGAGACCCAGTACTTC	CSARGWGLLVSGRETQYF